This entry lists 28 T cell receptor beta chains sequenced from one sample in a study of shared clonotypes between healthy human individuals. Clones were sequenced by immunoSEQ multiplex PCR, and TCRdb holds only the in-frame ones, with some missing. Here the sample spans 2.5 million or so clones, roughly 92% being singletons. Sequencing was performed on naive CD4+ T cells sorted from blood. Subset of the sample: CD45RA+ positively selected. All receptors derive from a man between 18 and 29 years old in good health.

The chain combines TRBV10-3 with TRBJ1-1; tentatively, D is TRBD1 (5 bases). Germline V lookup: CDR1 ENHRY, CDR2 SYGVKD. The CDR3 spans 16 residues. V shed 0 bases and J shed 1 base, with 12 bases lying between them. The CDR3 nucleotides read TGTGCCATCAGTGAGTCTCAGGGCCAAAGGAACACTGAAGCTTTCTTT. Translating gives CAISESQGQRNTEAFF.

The V call is TRBV23-1, the J call TRBJ2-2; no clear D. TRBV23-1 is recorded as an ORF, its role being uncertain. CDR3 length equals 15 residues. V was trimmed by 7 bases and J by 7 bases, leaving 19 bases between them. CDR3 residues: CASTQTRKTGGELFF. In nucleotides, the CDR3 is TGCGCCAGCACCCAAACCCGAAAAACCGGCGGGGAGCTGTTTTTT.

This chain joins TRBV28 and TRBJ2-5; possibly TRBD2 for D (6 bases). Germline CDR1 MDHEN, CDR2 SYDVKM. The CDR3 has 15 amino acids. The ends were cut back, 6 bases at V and 5 bases at J, with 19 bases in the middle. The CDR3 DNA sequence: TGTGCCAGCAGACCCCCTCGGGGGAGCCAGGAGACCCAGTACTTC. It encodes CASRPPRGSQETQYF.

This chain uses TRBV11-2 with TRBJ2-3; weak D call: TRBD2 (5 bases). CDR1 and CDR2 from the germline V gene are SGHAT and FQNNGV. Trimming pared 0 bases from V and 2 bases from J, leaving 9 bases between. The CDR3 has 15 residues. CDR3 sequence reads: CASSLDGRDTDTQYF. In DNA, the CDR3 is TGTGCCAGCAGCTTAGACGGACGGGACACAGATACGCAGTATTTT.

Notes on this clone: Distinct nucleotide sequences in the sample also encode this CDR3. The chain combines TRBV5-1 with TRBJ2-1, with a possible D match to TRBD2 (6 bases). Looked up from germline, CDR1 is SGHRS and CDR2 is YFSETQ. The CDR3 contains 15 residues. Trimming stripped 0 bases from V and 0 bases from J, with 7 bases between. The CDR3 region is CASSLVGGSYNEQFF. Written as DNA, the CDR3 is TGCGCCAGCAGCTTGGTGGGGGGCTCCTACAATGAGCAGTTCTTC.

The J gene is TRBJ2-5, the V gene TRBV27, with unresolved D. The J call may be incorrect, as the DNA end agrees better with TRBJ2-7. Germline CDR1 is MNHEY and CDR2 is SMNVEV (reference sequence). This CDR3 has 14 residues. The CDR3 coding sequence is TGTGCCAGCAGTCGACTGTTTGTGCCCTACGAGCAGTACTTC. Amino acid sequence: CASSRLFVPYEQYF.

The rearrangement links TRBV2 to TRBJ2-3; possibly TRBD1 or TRBD2 for D (5 bases each). Trimming took 5 bases from V and 0 from J, leaving 12 bases between them. Germline loops: CDR1 SNHLY, CDR2 FYNNEI. The CDR3 runs to 15 residues. Here the CDR3 reads CASSRDRSSTDTQYF. In nucleotides, the CDR3 is TGTGCCAGCAGTCGGGACCGATCTAGCACAGATACGCAGTATTTT. Filled out from reference TRBV2 and TRBJ2-3, the complete variable domain reads EPEVTQTPSHQVTQMGQEVILRCVPISNHLYFYWYRQILGQKVEFLVSFYNNEISEKSEIFDDQFSVERPDGSNFTLKIRSTKLEDSAMYFCASSRDRSSTDTQYFGPGTRLTVL.

The chain employs TRBV10-2 and TRBJ2-3; 11 positions agree with TRBD2. The CDR3 consists of 19 residues. Germline V gene lookup returns CDR1 WSHSY and CDR2 SAAADI. The junction had 10 bases not matched to a gene; V was cut back by 0 bases and J by 2 bases. The DNA for the CDR3 is TGCGCCAGCAGTGAGTCCCTAACTAGCGGGGGAACTAACACAGATACGCAGTATTTT. Translated: CASSESLTSGGTNTDTQYF.

V is TRBV9 and J is TRBJ1-3; D call uncertain. The V gene's germline CDR1 is SGDLS and CDR2 YYNGEE. The CDR3 has 17 amino acids. The V end was cut by 2 bases, the J end by 2 bases, with 17 bases between. CDR3 nucleotide sequence: TGTGCCAGCAGCGTCCCCCGCTACCGGGCGCCTGGAAACACCATATATTTT. Protein sequence: CASSVPRYRAPGNTIYF.

This clone was seen a handful of times. The chain employs TRBV10-3 and TRBJ2-2; 9 nucleotides agree with TRBD1. CDR3 length: 15 amino acids. The V and J ends lost 7 bases and 1 base, in that order; junction bases with no gene match: 4. Germline CDR1 is ENHRY and CDR2 is SYGVKD. CDR3 residues: CAITGGQGNTGELFF. The CDR3 region has the DNA TGTGCCATCACCGGGGGACAGGGGAACACCGGGGAGCTGTTTTTT.

This chain joins TRBV19 and TRBJ2-7; 9 positions agree with TRBD1. Germline CDR1 is LNHDA and CDR2 is SQIVND (reference sequence). This CDR3 contains 14 residues. V shed 6 bases and J 3 bases; nucleotides not matched to a gene: 6. CDR3 DNA sequence: TGTGCCAGTAGGGCCGGGACAGGGAACTACGAGCAGTACTTC. Its translation is CASRAGTGNYEQYF.

The chain carries TRBV11-2 and TRBJ2-7, with unresolved D. The CDR3 is 17 amino acids. From germline, CDR1 is SGHAT and CDR2 FQNNGV. The V and J ends lost 5 bases and 0 bases respectively, with 20 bases between them. The CDR3 bases are TGTGCCAGCAGCCGTGGACCCTCGACACCTCCCTCCTACGAGCAGTACTTC. Translating gives CASSRGPSTPPSYEQYF. The complete variable domain, with remaining parts taken from reference TRBV11-2 and TRBJ2-7, reads EAGVAQSPRYKIIEKRQSVAFWCNPISGHATLYWYQQILGQGPKLLIQFQNNGVVDDSQLPKDRFSAERLKGVDSTLKIQPAKLEDSAVYLCASSRGPSTPPSYEQYFGPGTRLTVT.

The table lists this clone with a few counts. The rearrangement joins TRBV10-3 to TRBJ2-5; D not certain. The DNA end favors TRBJ2-7, so the J call may be wrong. The germline V gene encodes CDR1 ENHRY and CDR2 SYGVKD. The CDR3 spans 11 residues. CDR3 region: CAIMASYEQYF. In DNA form, the CDR3 reads TGTGCCATCATGGCCTCCTACGAGCAGTACTTC.

V gene TRBV7-2 combines with J gene TRBJ2-2; D perhaps matches TRBD2 (5 bases). CDR1 is SGHTA and CDR2 is FQGNSA in the germline V gene. The CDR3 covers 14 residues. V dropped 2 bases and J dropped 7 bases, with 11 bases sitting between them. CDR3 coding DNA: TGTGCCAGCAGCTTATTCGGACTCAACGGGGAGCTGTTTTTT. As protein: CASSLFGLNGELFF.

The V call is TRBV5-4, the J call TRBJ1-2; D unclear. The germline CDR1 and CDR2 sequences are SGHNT and YYREEE (reference sequence). The ends were cut back, 4 bases at V and 9 bases at J, with 10 bases in the middle. The CDR3 is 11 amino acids. The CDR3 sequence is CASSLEGSYTF. CDR3 DNA: TGTGCCAGCAGCCTCGAGGGCAGCTACACCTTC.

This clone has only one observation. The chain combines TRBV28 with TRBJ2-2; D may be TRBD1 (6 bases). CDR3 length: 12 residues. Germline loops: CDR1 MDHEN, CDR2 SYDVKM. The V end lost 7 bases, the J end lost 6 bases, and 9 bases lay between the germline ends. This CDR3 is CASIGTPGELFF. The CDR3 DNA follows: TGTGCCAGCATCGGGACACCCGGGGAGCTGTTTTTT.

V gene TRBV4-3 combines with J gene TRBJ2-1; 9 positions agree with TRBD1. The germline gives CDR1 LGHNA, CDR2 YSLEER. CDR3 size: 15 residues. Trimming removed 1 base from V and 7 bases from J; junction bases left unmatched: 5. The DNA for the CDR3 is TGCGCCAGCAGCCAAGCGGGACAGGGAAATAATGAGCAGTTCTTC. Protein sequence: CASSQAGQGNNEQFF.

V usage is TRBV2 and J usage is TRBJ2-5, with D uncertain. V lost 4 bases and J lost 5, with 8 bases in between. CDR3 size: 12 residues. The germline CDR1 and CDR2 sequences are SNHLY and FYNNEI. CDR3 sequence reads: CASSVGLETQYF. CDR3 nucleotides: TGTGCCAGCAGTGTCGGGTTGGAGACCCAGTACTTC.

The V and J genes are TRBV6-5 and TRBJ1-2; TRBD1 might be the D (5 bases). The V gene's germline CDR1 is MNHEY and CDR2 SVGAGI. The V end lost 2 bases, the J end lost 0 bases, and 7 bases lay between the germline ends. This CDR3 has 14 residues. In DNA form, the CDR3 reads TGTGCCAGCAGTTACCGGGGCTCTAACTATGGCTACACCTTC. Translation: CASSYRGSNYGYTF.

The genes are TRBV30 and TRBJ2-1; 9 bases are a match to TRBD2. The CDR3 extends over 14 amino acids. V shed 5 bases and J 4 bases; nucleotides not matched to a gene: 6. CDR1 and CDR2 (germline): GTSNPN, SVGIG (reference sequence). CDR3 bases: TGTGCCTGGGGGAGCGGGGGGAAGTACAATGAGCAGTTCTTC. Encoded protein: CAWGSGGKYNEQFF. Full variable domain (remainder filled in from reference TRBV30 and TRBJ2-1): SQTIHQWPATLVQPVGSPLSLECTVEGTSNPNLYWYRQAAGRGLQLLFYSVGIGQISSEVPQNLSASRPQDRQFILSSKKLLLSDSGFYLCAWGSGGKYNEQFFGPGTRLTVL.

The CDR3 region is CASSPTGGLNTEAFF. CDR3 coding DNA: TGCGCCAGCAGCCCGACAGGGGGGCTCAACACTGAAGCTTTCTTT. The rearrangement links TRBV5-1 to TRBJ1-1, with 9 bases that match TRBD1. Germline loops: CDR1 SGHRS, CDR2 YFSETQ. The CDR3 totals 15 residues. V gave up 4 bases and J gave up 2 bases; unmatched junction bases: 6. The variable domain in full, with the rest retrieved from reference TRBV5-1 and TRBJ1-1, is KAGVTQTPRYLIKTRGQQVTLSCSPISGHRSVSWYQQTPGQGLQFLFEYFSETQRNKGNFPGRFSGRQFSNSRSEMNVSTLELGDSALYLCASSPTGGLNTEAFFGQGTRLTVV.

This clone occurred a few times. The genes are TRBV2 and TRBJ2-7; D remains unclear. Between the trimmed V and J ends, which lost 4 bases and 8 bases, there was a span of 12 bases. Germline CDR1 SNHLY, CDR2 FYNNEI. This CDR3 comprises 12 residues. CDR3 DNA sequence: TGTGCCAGCAGTGTCATCGGTACCCAGCAGTACTTC. This codes for CASSVIGTQQYF.

The V call is TRBV30, the J call TRBJ2-7; TRBD2 agrees at 13 bases. This CDR3 contains 20 residues. The germline gives CDR1 GTSNPN, CDR2 SVGIG (reference sequence). Losses at the gene ends were 1 base for V and 3 bases for J; bases not matched to a gene: 18. CDR3 amino acids: CAWSDGFPGVLAGGNYEQYF. The CDR3 nucleotides read TGTGCCTGGAGTGACGGGTTCCCTGGGGTACTAGCGGGAGGGAACTACGAGCAGTACTTC.

The chain carries TRBV7-6 and TRBJ1-3, with TRBD1 identical over 7 bases. J was trimmed by 0 bases and V by 5 bases; bases with no gene match: 10. The germline V gene encodes CDR1 SGHVS and CDR2 FNYEAQ. The CDR3 has 17 amino acids. The CDR3 nucleotides read TGTGCCAGCAGCACTGGGACAGACCGACTCTCTGGAAACACCATATATTTT. Protein: CASSTGTDRLSGNTIYF.

This clone was recorded only once. The rearrangement joins TRBV5-1 to TRBJ1-2, with 10 bases aligning to TRBD1. The V segment lost 0 bases and the J segment 6 bases; nucleotides outside the gene matches: 5. This CDR3 comprises 15 residues. CDR1 and CDR2 (germline): SGHRS, YFSETQ. Written as DNA, the CDR3 is TGCGCCAGCAGCTTGGGGGACAGGGGAACGGATGGCTACACCTTC. Amino acid sequence: CASSLGDRGTDGYTF. The full variable domain, with the rest looked up from reference TRBV5-1 and TRBJ1-2, is KAGVTQTPRYLIKTRGQQVTLSCSPISGHRSVSWYQQTPGQGLQFLFEYFSETQRNKGNFPGRFSGRQFSNSRSEMNVSTLELGDSALYLCASSLGDRGTDGYTFGSGTRLTVV.

This rearrangement joins TRBV7-2 to TRBJ2-7; 7 nucleotides match TRBD2. The V segment lost 3 bases and the J segment 2 bases; nucleotides outside the gene matches: 4. Per germline, CDR1 SGHTA and CDR2 FQGNSA. This CDR3 has 14 amino acids. CDR3 in DNA: TGTGCCAGCAGCTTCGGCAGCGGGACCTACGAGCAGTACTTC. As protein: CASSFGSGTYEQYF.

The CDR3 spells CASSSRGAGANVLTF. The CDR3 coding sequence is TGTGCCAGTAGTAGCAGGGGAGCTGGGGCCAACGTCCTGACTTTC. This chain uses TRBV19 with TRBJ2-6, with a tentative D call TRBD1 (6 bases). The germline V gene encodes CDR1 LNHDA and CDR2 SQIVND (reference sequence). This CDR3 is 15 amino acids long. The V end lost 4 bases, the J end lost 2 bases, and 9 bases lay between the germline ends.

This chain's CDR3 is CASSEARTSHNSPLHF. Here the CDR3 DNA reads TGTGCCAGCAGTGAAGCCAGGACAAGCCATAATTCACCCCTCCACTTT. The chain has TRBV6-1 and TRBJ1-6; a weak D match, TRBD1 (5 bases). Trimming took 0 bases from V and 5 from J, leaving 11 bases between them. The germline V gene has CDR1 MNHNS and CDR2 SASEGT. CDR3 length: 16 amino acids.